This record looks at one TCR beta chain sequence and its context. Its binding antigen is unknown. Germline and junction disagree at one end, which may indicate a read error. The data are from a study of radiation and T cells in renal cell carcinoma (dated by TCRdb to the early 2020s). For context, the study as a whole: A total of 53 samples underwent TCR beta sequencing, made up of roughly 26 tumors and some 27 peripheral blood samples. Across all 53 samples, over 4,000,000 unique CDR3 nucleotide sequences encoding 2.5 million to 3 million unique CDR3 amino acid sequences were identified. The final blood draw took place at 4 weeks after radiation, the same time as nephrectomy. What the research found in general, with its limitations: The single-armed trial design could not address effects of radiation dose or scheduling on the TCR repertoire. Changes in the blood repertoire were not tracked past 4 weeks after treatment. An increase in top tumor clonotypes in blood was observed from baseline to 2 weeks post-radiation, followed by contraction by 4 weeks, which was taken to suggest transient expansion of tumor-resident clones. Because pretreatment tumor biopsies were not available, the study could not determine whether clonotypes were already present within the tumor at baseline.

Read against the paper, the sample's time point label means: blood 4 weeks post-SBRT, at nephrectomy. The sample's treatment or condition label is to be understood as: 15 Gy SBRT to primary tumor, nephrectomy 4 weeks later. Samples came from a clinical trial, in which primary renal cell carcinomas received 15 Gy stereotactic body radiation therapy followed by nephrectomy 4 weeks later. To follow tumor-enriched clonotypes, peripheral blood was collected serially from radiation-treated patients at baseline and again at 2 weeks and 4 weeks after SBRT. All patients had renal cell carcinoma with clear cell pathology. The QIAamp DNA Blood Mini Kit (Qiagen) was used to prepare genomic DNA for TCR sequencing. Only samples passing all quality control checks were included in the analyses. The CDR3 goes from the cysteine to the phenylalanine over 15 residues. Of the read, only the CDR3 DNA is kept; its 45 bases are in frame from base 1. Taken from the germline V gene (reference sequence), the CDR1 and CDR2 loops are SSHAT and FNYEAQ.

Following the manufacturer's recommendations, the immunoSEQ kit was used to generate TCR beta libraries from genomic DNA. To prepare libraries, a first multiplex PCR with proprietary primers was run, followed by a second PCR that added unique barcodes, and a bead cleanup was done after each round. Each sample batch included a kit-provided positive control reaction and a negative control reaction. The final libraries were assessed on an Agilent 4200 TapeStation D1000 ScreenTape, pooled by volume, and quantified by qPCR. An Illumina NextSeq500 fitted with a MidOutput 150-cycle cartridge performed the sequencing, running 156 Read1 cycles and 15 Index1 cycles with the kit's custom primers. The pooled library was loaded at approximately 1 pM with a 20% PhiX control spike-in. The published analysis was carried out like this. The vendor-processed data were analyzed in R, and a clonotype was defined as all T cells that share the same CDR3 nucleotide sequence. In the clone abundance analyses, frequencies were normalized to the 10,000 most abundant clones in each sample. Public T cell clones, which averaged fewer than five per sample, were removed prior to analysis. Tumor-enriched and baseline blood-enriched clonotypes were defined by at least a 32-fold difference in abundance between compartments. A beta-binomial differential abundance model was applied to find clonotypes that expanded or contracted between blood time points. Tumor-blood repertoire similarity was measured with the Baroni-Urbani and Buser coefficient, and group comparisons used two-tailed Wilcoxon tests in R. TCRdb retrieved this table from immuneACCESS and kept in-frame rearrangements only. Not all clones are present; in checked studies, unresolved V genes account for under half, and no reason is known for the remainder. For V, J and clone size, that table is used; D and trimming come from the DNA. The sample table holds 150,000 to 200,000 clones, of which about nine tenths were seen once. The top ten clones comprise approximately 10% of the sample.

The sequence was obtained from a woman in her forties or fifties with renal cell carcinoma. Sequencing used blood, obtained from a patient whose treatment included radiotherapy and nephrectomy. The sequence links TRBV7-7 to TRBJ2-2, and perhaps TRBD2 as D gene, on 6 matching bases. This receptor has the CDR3 CASSGGLRGTGELFF. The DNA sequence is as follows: TGTGCTAGCAGCGGCGGACTAAGAGGAACCGGGGAGCTGTTTTTT. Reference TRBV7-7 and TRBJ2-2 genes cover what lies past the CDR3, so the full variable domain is GAGVSQSPRYKVTKRGQDVTLRCDPISSHATLYWYQQALGQGPEFLTYFNYEAQPDKSGLPSDRFSAERPEGSISTLTIQRTEQRDSAMYRCASSGGLRGTGELFFGEGSRLTVL.